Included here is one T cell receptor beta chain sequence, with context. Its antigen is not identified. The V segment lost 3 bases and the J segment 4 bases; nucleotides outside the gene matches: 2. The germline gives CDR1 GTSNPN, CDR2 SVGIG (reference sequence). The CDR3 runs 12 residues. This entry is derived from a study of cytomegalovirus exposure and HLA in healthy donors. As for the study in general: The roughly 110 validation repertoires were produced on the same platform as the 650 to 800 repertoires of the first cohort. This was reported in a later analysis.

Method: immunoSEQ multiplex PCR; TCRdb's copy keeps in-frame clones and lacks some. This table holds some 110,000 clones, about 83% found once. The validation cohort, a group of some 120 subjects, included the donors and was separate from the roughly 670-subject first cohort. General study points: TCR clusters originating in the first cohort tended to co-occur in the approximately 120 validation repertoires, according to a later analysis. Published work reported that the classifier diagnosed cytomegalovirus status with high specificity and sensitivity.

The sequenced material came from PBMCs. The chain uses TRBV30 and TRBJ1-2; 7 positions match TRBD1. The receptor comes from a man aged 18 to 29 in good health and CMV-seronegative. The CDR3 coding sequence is TGTGCCTGGAGCAGGGGGGCCTATGGCTACACCTTC. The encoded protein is CAWSRGAYGYTF.